This T cell receptor beta chain is from a study of blood T cells in healthy people across ages. Study results and caveats: CMV infection status of these donors was not known.

A second PCR, run for roughly 7 to 11 cycles, used a sample-barcoded 5' primer plus a J-beta primer mix. Each sample provided no less than 3 million CDR3-containing paired-end reads. TCRdb analysed the 5' RACE reads with MiXCR anew, one entry per CDR3 protein. The sample consists of 850,000 to 1,000,000 distinct CDR3 sequences, roughly half of them appearing once. For this clonotype: The antigen is undetermined.

The CDR3 spans 14 residues. Trimming stripped 5 bases from V and 13 bases from J, with 20 bases between. Germline assignment: CDR1 MNHEY and CDR2 SMNVEV (reference sequence). Extraction yielded at least 6 micrograms of total RNA per sample. Sequencing was done on a sample of blood. The J gene is TRBJ1-4, the V gene TRBV27; perhaps TRBD1 as D (6 bases). This receptor was obtained from a woman aged 60-70 years in good health. The CDR3 nucleotides are TGTGCCAGCAGTCCTCGGACAGAGGAAGGAAGACTGTTTTTT. Its protein is CASSPRTEEGRLFF.